These 26 T cell receptor beta chains came from one sample sequenced in a study of beta chain features in type 1 diabetes. Isolated RNA was reverse transcribed in full, so expressed TCRB transcripts were sequenced. Only in-frame clones appear in the TCRdb table, and some are missing; sequencing was by immunoSEQ multiplex PCR. The data hold roughly 180,000 clones, with approximately 7.8% observed a single time. The study, taken as a whole, reports: A moderate, significant TCRB CDR3 shortening appeared in type 1 diabetes across four CD4+ subsets.

These TCRs are of unknown antigen specificity. The sample comprised central memory CD4+ T cells from blood. These TCRs come from a woman between 40 and 55 years old with type 1 diabetes.

The rearrangement uses TRBV5-1 and TRBJ2-1, with 9 nucleotides matching TRBD2. CDR1 is SGHRS, CDR2 YFSETQ, per germline. V was clipped by 0 bases and J by 0 bases; unmatched bases: 7. The CDR3 loop spans 18 amino acids. The CDR3 sequence is CASSLAAGGPSSYNEQFF. For the CDR3, the DNA is TGCGCCAGCAGCTTGGCCGCGGGAGGGCCCTCCTCCTACAATGAGCAGTTCTTC.

This rearrangement joins TRBV6-5 to TRBJ2-5, with TRBD1 matching over 7 bases. The assigned J gene may be wrong: the sequence end matches TRBJ2-7 better. The CDR3 spans 12 residues. Germline assignment: CDR1 MNHEY and CDR2 SVGAGI. The CDR3 DNA reads as TGTGCCAGCACCCGACAGGGCGGCGAGCAGTACTTC. Translated, it gives CASTRQGGEQYF.

This clone was seen only a few times. The genes are TRBV7-2 and TRBJ1-1; 7 bases are shared with TRBD1. The CDR3 totals 14 residues. Germline lookup yields CDR1 SGHTA and CDR2 FQGNSA. V gave up 6 bases and J gave up 1 base; unmatched junction bases: 5. The CDR3 DNA is TGTGCCAGCAGTGGGGACAGATGGAACACTGAAGCTTTCTTT. It encodes CASSGDRWNTEAFF.

The chain is built from TRBV29-1 and TRBJ1-2, with D tentatively TRBD1 (6 bases). V lost 8 bases, J lost 7 bases, and 23 bases lay in between. CDR1 and CDR2 from the germline V gene are SQVTM and ANQGSEA. The CDR3 extends over 14 amino acids. The DNA of the CDR3 is TGCAGCTCCCTCCAGTGGAACAGGGAAGGTGGCTACACCTTC. This translates into CSSLQWNREGGYTF.

This chain uses TRBV10-3 with TRBJ2-1; 7 positions agree with TRBD1. The CDR3 totals 14 residues. The V segment lost 3 bases and the J segment 4 bases; nucleotides outside the gene matches: 3. Germline-derived CDR1 and CDR2 are ENHRY and SYGVKD. The DNA for the CDR3 is TGTGCCATCAGTGATGGGGACAGATACAATGAGCAGTTCTTC. It codes for CAISDGDRYNEQFF.

This clone turned up a few times. This specimen includes other DNA sequences encoding the same CDR3. V is TRBV10-3 and J is TRBJ1-2; D not certain. The V gene lost 3 bases and the J gene lost 2 bases, with 7 bases spanning the gap. Germline V gene data show CDR1 as ENHRY and CDR2 as SYGVKD. The CDR3 sequence is 13 residues long. The CDR3 sequence: CAISDSGNYGYTF. The CDR3 DNA reads as TGTGCCATCAGTGATTCCGGGAACTATGGCTACACCTTC.

This clone has only a few counts. V gene TRBV15 combines with J gene TRBJ1-4; D may be TRBD1 (5 bases). Trimming shortened V by 2 bases and J by 5 bases, and 12 bases separated the two germline ends. Germline assignment: CDR1 LNHNV and CDR2 YYDKDF (reference sequence). The CDR3 totals 15 residues. Here the CDR3 DNA reads TGTGCCACCAGCAGACTTGTTGGGGGGAATGAAAAACTGTTTTTT. Translating it yields CATSRLVGGNEKLFF.

This clone was counted between two and nine times. Other DNA sequences in this specimen translate into the identical CDR3. The rearrangement links TRBV7-2 to TRBJ1-5; TRBD1 agrees at 10 bases. Trimming took 3 bases from V and 2 from J; bases not matched to a gene: 1. This CDR3 is 15 amino acids long. The V gene's germline CDR1 is SGHTA and CDR2 FQGNSA. The CDR3 protein is CASSFGTGGNQPQHF. CDR3 coding DNA: TGTGCCAGCAGCTTCGGGACAGGGGGCAATCAGCCCCAGCATTTT.

The chain recombines TRBV7-3 with TRBJ2-3; tentatively, D is TRBD2 (5 bases). Germline V gene sequence: CDR1 SGHTA, CDR2 FQGTGA. Trimming shortened V by 2 bases and J by 4 bases, and 13 bases separated the two germline ends. The CDR3 sequence is 15 residues long. The CDR3 DNA sequence: TGTGCCAGCAGCTTAGACGGTCTGGGAGCAGATACGCAGTATTTT. Translation: CASSLDGLGADTQYF.

This clone has only a few counts. The V and J genes are TRBV10-3 and TRBJ1-6; 7 bases agree with TRBD1. Germline CDR1 and CDR2: ENHRY and SYGVKD. Trimming cost V 5 bases and J 2 bases; bases outside gene matches: 0. The CDR3 loop spans 14 amino acids. In DNA, the CDR3 is TGTGCCATCAGTACAGGGGCCTATAATTCACCCCTCCACTTT. Translation: CAISTGAYNSPLHF.

V usage is TRBV7-9 and J usage is TRBJ2-1, with 7 bases matching TRBD2. CDR1 and CDR2 (germline): SEHNR, FQNEAQ (reference sequence). The V gene end was trimmed by 5 bases and the J gene end by 6 bases; junction bases not matched to a gene: 16. The length of the CDR3 is 17 residues. The DNA of the CDR3 is TGTGCCAGCAGCCCCCCCCGTGGGCCAGCGGGGCCCAATGAGCAGTTCTTC. This encodes CASSPPRGPAGPNEQFF. Together with reference TRBV7-9 and TRBJ2-1, the CDR3 gives the full variable domain: DTGVSQNPRHKITKRGQNVTFRCDPISEHNRLYWYRQTLGQGPEFLTYFQNEAQLEKSRLLSDRFSAERPKGSFSTLEIQRTEQGDSAMYLCASSPPRGPAGPNEQFFGPGTRLTVL.

The chain employs TRBV30 and TRBJ1-3; TRBD1 matches at 7 bases. V was clipped by 5 bases and J by 3 bases; unmatched bases: 4. Per germline, CDR1 GTSNPN and CDR2 SVGIG (reference sequence). The CDR3 covers 13 residues. CDR3 coding DNA: TGTGCCTGGGATACAGGGGATGGAAACACCATATATTTT. Protein: CAWDTGDGNTIYF.

This clone turned up a few times. J is TRBJ1-5 and V is TRBV28, with TRBD1 matching 8 bases. The CDR3 covers 14 residues. Germline V gives CDR1 MDHEN, CDR2 SYDVKM. V dropped 5 bases and J dropped 5; count of bases not matched to a gene: 5. CDR3 coding DNA: TGTGCCAGCAGTCCCGGACAGGGCGATCAGCCCCAGCATTTT. Protein: CASSPGQGDQPQHF.

The chain combines TRBV14 with TRBJ1-3; 7 bases are a match to TRBD1. The J segment lost 0 bases and the V segment lost 4 bases, leaving 6 bases of the junction unmatched. Germline V gene data show CDR1 as SGHDN and CDR2 as FVKESK. The CDR3 totals 16 residues. The DNA of the CDR3 is TGTGCCAGCAGCCCTATGGGACAGCTCTCTGGAAACACCATATATTTT. It translates to CASSPMGQLSGNTIYF.

In this sample, this clone turned up a few times. The chain has TRBV5-1 and TRBJ2-6; D not certain. The V gene lost 0 bases and the J gene lost 7 bases, with 11 bases spanning the gap. Germline V CDR1 and CDR2: SGHRS, YFSETQ. This CDR3 has 15 amino acids. The CDR3 is CASSLGLAEANVLTF. For the CDR3, the DNA is TGCGCCAGCAGCTTGGGCTTGGCAGAAGCCAACGTCCTGACTTTC.

The table lists this clone with a few counts. Written as DNA, the CDR3 is TGCGCCAGCAGCCTTTCAGGACAGGGGGCGGATACGCAGTATTTT. Protein product: CASSLSGQGADTQYF. The chain uses TRBV5-1 and TRBJ2-3, with TRBD1 matching over 11 bases. V trimming: 4 bases; J trimming: 6 bases; junction bases outside the gene matches: 7. Germline V gene lookup returns CDR1 SGHRS and CDR2 YFSETQ. This CDR3 contains 15 residues.

The V gene is TRBV2, the J gene TRBJ1-6; D remains ambiguous. V was shortened by 4 bases and J by 10 bases, with 14 bases between the two germline ends. The CDR3 is 14 residues long. CDR1 and CDR2 from the germline V gene are SNHLY and FYNNEI. DNA for the CDR3: TGTGCCAGCAGTGGAGGCCAACGAGGATCACCCCTCCACTTT. It yields the protein CASSGGQRGSPLHF.

This clone showed up just a few times. The rearrangement joins TRBV6-5 to TRBJ1-2; 7 nucleotides line up with TRBD1. The CDR3 is 14 amino acids. Unmatched junction bases numbered 6, after V lost 0 bases and J lost 8 bases. Germline lookup yields CDR1 MNHEY and CDR2 SVGAGI. The CDR3 loop is CASSYSTTGEGYTF. The CDR3 DNA is TGTGCCAGCAGTTACTCGACCACAGGGGAAGGCTACACCTTC.

This clone showed up just a few times. This chain uses TRBV5-1 with TRBJ2-4, with 7 positions matching TRBD1. The CDR3 is made up of 15 amino acids. Germline V gene lookup returns CDR1 SGHRS and CDR2 YFSETQ. Trimming took 0 bases from V and 6 from J; bases not matched to a gene: 6. DNA for the CDR3: TGCGCCAGCAGCTTGGTGACAGGGAATACAAACATTCAGTACTTC. As protein: CASSLVTGNTNIQYF.

This clone was counted between two and nine times. The J gene is TRBJ2-7, the V gene TRBV5-1, with D possibly being TRBD2 (5 bases). Trimming stripped 0 bases from V and 4 bases from J, with 14 bases between. This CDR3 has 15 residues. Germline CDR1 is SGHRS and CDR2 is YFSETQ. The CDR3 loop is CASSLAAYGGYEQYF. The CDR3 DNA is TGCGCCAGCAGCTTGGCCGCTTACGGAGGATACGAGCAGTACTTC.

In this sample, this clone turned up a few times. The chain is built from TRBV9 and TRBJ2-4; D perhaps matches TRBD1 (5 bases). The CDR3 is 15 residues long. Germline loops: CDR1 SGDLS, CDR2 YYNGEE. Trimming removed 0 bases from V and 3 bases from J, with 10 bases in between. The DNA of the CDR3 is TGTGCCAGCAGCGTAGGTGGGGCGGACAAAAACATTCAGTACTTC. Protein sequence: CASSVGGADKNIQYF.

Only a few counts were recorded for this clone. V usage is TRBV25-1 and J usage is TRBJ2-6, with 10 nucleotides matching TRBD1. There are 17 residues in the CDR3. V lost 4 bases and J lost 2; bases outside the gene matches: 5. Germline V lookup: CDR1 MGHDK, CDR2 SYGVNS. The CDR3 region has the DNA TGTGCCAGCAGTGCCGGACAGGGGGATCCTGGGGCCAACGTCCTGACTTTC. This translates into CASSAGQGDPGANVLTF. The whole variable domain, remainder taken from reference TRBV25-1 and TRBJ2-6, is EADIYQTPRYLVIGTGKKITLECSQTMGHDKMYWYQQDPGMELHLIHYSYGVNSTEKGDLSSESTVSRIRTEHFPLTLESARPSHTSQYLCASSAGQGDPGANVLTFGAGSRLTVL.

The chain carries TRBV28 and TRBJ1-4, with 9 bases that match TRBD1. CDR1 and CDR2 (germline): MDHEN, SYDVKM. The length of the CDR3 is 16 residues. Trimming cost V 6 bases and J 9 bases; bases outside gene matches: 14. In DNA, the CDR3 is TGTGCCAGCAGACCCACGGTACAGGGGGCGACGCAAAAACTGTTTTTT. Translation gives CASRPTVQGATQKLFF.

This clone has only a few counts. The chain employs TRBV30 and TRBJ2-5; D perhaps matches TRBD2 (5 bases). CDR3 length: 14 residues. CDR1 is GTSNPN and CDR2 is SVGIG in the germline V gene (reference sequence). V lost 2 bases and J lost 5, with 15 bases in between. CDR3 DNA: TGTGCCTGGAGTTGGTCGGAGGCGGCGGAGACCCAGTACTTC. It encodes CAWSWSEAAETQYF. Together with reference TRBV30 and TRBJ2-5, the CDR3 gives the full variable domain: SQTIHQWPATLVQPVGSPLSLECTVEGTSNPNLYWYRQAAGRGLQLLFYSVGIGQISSEVPQNLSASRPQDRQFILSSKKLLLSDSGFYLCAWSWSEAAETQYFGPGTRLLVL.

This chain joins TRBV15 and TRBJ2-3; TRBD1 matches at 12 bases. CDR1 is LNHNV, CDR2 YYDKDF, per germline (reference sequence). The V gene end was trimmed by 6 bases and the J gene end by 3 bases; junction bases not matched to a gene: 4. The CDR3 consists of 15 residues. The CDR3 bases are TGTGCCACCAGGGAGGGACAGGGGGCAACAGATACGCAGTATTTT. Translating gives CATREGQGATDTQYF.

This clone came up many times. V gene TRBV29-1 combines with J gene TRBJ1-2, with unresolved D. V was trimmed by 2 bases and J by 8 bases, leaving 12 bases between them. This CDR3 is 12 amino acids long. Germline V CDR1 and CDR2: SQVTM, ANQGSEA. In nucleotides, the CDR3 is TGCAGCGTTGAACATGTCGGGAGGGGCTACACCTTC. This encodes CSVEHVGRGYTF. The full variable domain, completed using reference TRBV29-1 and TRBJ1-2, is SAVISQKPSRDICQRGTSLTIQCQVDSQVTMMFWYRQQPGQSLTLIATANQGSEATYESGFVIDKFPISRPNLTFSTLTVSNMSPEDSSIYLCSVEHVGRGYTFGSGTRLTVV.